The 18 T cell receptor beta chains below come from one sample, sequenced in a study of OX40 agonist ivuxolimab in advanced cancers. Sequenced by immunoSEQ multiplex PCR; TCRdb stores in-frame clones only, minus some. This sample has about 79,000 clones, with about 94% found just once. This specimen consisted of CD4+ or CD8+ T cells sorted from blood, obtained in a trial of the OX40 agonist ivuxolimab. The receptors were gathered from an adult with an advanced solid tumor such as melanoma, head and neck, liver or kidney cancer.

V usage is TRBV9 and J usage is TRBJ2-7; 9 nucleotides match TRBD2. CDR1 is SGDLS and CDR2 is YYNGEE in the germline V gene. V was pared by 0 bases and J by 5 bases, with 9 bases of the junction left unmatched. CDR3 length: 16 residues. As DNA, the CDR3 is TGTGCCAGCAGCGTAGGCCCTGCTAGCGGGGTAGACGAGCAGTACTTC. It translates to CASSVGPASGVDEQYF.

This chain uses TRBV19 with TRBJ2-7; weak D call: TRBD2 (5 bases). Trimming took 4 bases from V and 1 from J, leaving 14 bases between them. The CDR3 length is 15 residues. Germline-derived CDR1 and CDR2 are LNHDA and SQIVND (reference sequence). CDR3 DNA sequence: TGTGCCAGTAGTAATCGGGGTCTACCTTCCTACGAGCAGTACTTC. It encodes CASSNRGLPSYEQYF.

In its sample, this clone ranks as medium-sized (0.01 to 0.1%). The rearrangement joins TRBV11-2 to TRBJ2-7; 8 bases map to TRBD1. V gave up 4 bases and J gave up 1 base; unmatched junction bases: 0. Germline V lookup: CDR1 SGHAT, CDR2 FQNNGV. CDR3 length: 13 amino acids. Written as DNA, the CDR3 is TGTGCCAGCAGCTGGACAGGGTCCTACGAGCAGTACTTC. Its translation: CASSWTGSYEQYF.

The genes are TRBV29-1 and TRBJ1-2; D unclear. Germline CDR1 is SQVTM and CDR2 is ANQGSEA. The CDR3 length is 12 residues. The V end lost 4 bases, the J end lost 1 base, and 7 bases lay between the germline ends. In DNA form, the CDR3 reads TGCAGCGTTGTAGAGAGTAACTATGGCTACACCTTC. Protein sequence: CSVVESNYGYTF.

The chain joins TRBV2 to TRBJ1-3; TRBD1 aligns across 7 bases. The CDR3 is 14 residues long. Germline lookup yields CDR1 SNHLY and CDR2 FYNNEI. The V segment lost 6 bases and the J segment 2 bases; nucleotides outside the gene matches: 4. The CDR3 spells CASSSTGPGNTIYF. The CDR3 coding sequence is TGTGCCAGCAGCTCGACAGGGCCTGGAAACACCATATATTTT.

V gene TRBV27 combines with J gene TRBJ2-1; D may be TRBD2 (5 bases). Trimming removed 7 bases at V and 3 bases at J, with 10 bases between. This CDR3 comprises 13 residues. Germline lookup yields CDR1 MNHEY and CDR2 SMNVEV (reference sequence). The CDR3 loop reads CASMVGDYNEQFF. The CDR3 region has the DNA TGTGCCAGCATGGTCGGGGACTACAATGAGCAGTTCTTC.

CDR3 bases: TGTGCCTGGAGTAGTGGCAGGGGTTACAATGAGCAGTTCTTC. Residues: CAWSSGRGYNEQFF. The chain carries TRBV30 and TRBJ2-1; D is perhaps TRBD1 (6 bases). Germline-derived CDR1 and CDR2 are GTSNPN and SVGIG (reference sequence). Between the trimmed V and J ends, which lost 2 bases and 4 bases, there was a span of 12 bases. The CDR3 contains 14 residues.

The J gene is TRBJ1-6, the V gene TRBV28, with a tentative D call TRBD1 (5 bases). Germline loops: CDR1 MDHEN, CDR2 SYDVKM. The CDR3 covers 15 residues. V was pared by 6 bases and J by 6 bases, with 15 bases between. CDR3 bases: TGTGCCAGCAGAACTATGGCGGGGGTTAATTCACCCCTCCACTTT. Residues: CASRTMAGVNSPLHF.

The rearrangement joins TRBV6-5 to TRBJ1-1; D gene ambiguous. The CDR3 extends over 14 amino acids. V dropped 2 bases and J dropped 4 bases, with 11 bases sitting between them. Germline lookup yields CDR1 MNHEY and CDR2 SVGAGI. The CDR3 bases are TGTGCCAGCAGTTACCGCGGCCCAGGCACTGAAGCTTTCTTT. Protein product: CASSYRGPGTEAFF.

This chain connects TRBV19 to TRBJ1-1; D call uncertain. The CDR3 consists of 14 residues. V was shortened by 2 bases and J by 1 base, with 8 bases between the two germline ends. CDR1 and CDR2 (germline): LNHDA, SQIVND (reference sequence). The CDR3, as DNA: TGTGCCAGTAGTATAAGTAACGGGAACACTGAAGCTTTCTTT. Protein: CASSISNGNTEAFF.

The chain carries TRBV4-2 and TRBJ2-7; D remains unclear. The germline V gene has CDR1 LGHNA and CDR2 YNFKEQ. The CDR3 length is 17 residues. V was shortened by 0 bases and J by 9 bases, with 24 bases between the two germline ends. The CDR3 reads CASSQDFGASLVGGQYF. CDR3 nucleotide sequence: TGTGCCAGCAGCCAAGATTTTGGTGCGTCCCTGGTGGGCGGGCAGTACTTC.

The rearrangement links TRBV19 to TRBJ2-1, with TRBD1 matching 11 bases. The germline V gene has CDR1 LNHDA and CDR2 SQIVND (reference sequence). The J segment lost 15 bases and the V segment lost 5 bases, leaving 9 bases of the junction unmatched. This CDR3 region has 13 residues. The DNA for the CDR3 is TGTGCCAGTAGTCCCGGACAGGGGGCGGATTGGTTCTTC. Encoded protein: CASSPGQGADWFF.

CDR3 region: CASSYSLTGRVPEAFF. The CDR3 DNA follows: TGTGCCAGCAGTTACTCGTTGACAGGGAGGGTACCTGAAGCTTTCTTT. The J gene is TRBJ1-1, the V gene TRBV6-5; 7 bases are a match to TRBD1. The CDR3 consists of 16 residues. Per germline, CDR1 MNHEY and CDR2 SVGAGI. Germline trimming cut 0 bases from V and 6 bases from J; bases unmatched to any gene: 10.

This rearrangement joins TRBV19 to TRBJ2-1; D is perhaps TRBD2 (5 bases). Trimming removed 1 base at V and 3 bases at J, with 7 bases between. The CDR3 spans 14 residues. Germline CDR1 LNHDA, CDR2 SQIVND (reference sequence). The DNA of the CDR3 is TGTGCCAGTAGTATAGGGACTCGCTACAATGAGCAGTTCTTC. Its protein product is CASSIGTRYNEQFF.

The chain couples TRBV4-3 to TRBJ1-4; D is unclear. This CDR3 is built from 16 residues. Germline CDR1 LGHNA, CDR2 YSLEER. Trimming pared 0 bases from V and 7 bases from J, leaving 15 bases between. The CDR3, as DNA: TGCGCCAGCAGCCAAGATCCTGTGGGTGGGAGTGAAAAACTGTTTTTT. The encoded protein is CASSQDPVGGSEKLFF.

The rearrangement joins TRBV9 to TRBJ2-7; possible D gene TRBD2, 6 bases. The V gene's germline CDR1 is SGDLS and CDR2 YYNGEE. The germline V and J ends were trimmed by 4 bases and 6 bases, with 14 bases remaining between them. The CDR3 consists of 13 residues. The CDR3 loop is CASSRGGRSEQYF. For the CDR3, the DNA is TGTGCCAGCAGCCGGGGAGGTCGTAGCGAGCAGTACTTC.

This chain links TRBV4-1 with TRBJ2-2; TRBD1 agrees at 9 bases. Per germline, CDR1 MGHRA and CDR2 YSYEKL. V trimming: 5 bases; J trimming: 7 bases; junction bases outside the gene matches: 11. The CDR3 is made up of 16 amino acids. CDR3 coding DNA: TGCGCCAGCAGCTACACCGTACAGGGGGCGGGCGGGGAGCTGTTTTTT. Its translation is CASSYTVQGAGGELFF.

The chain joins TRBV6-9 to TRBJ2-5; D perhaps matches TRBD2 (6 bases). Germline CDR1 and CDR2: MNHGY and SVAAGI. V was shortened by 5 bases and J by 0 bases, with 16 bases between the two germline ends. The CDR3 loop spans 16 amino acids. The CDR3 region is CASSRGGTRYQETQYF. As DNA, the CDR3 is TGTGCCAGCAGTCGAGGCGGGACTCGGTACCAAGAGACCCAGTACTTC.